Shown below are 26 T cell receptor beta chains from a single sample sequenced in a study of cytomegalovirus exposure and HLA in healthy donors. TCRdb's copy holds only in-frame clones and misses some; the assay was immunoSEQ multiplex PCR. The repertoire has 150,000 to 180,000 clones, around 88% of them found once; the top ten carry about a fifth. Sequencing was done on a sample of PBMCs. The receptors here all came from a young man in good health and CMV-seropositive.

DNA for the CDR3: TGTGCCAGCAGTGTACAGGGTAATACCTACAATGAGCAGTTCTTC. Translating gives CASSVQGNTYNEQFF. The V call is TRBV27, the J call TRBJ2-1, with a weak D call TRBD1 (6 bases). From germline, CDR1 is MNHEY and CDR2 SMNVEV (reference sequence). Deletions cut 5 bases from V and 2 bases from J, with 13 bases between. This CDR3 has 15 amino acids.

This rearrangement joins TRBV2 to TRBJ2-1, with a weak D call TRBD2 (5 bases). The CDR3 contains 13 residues. CDR1 and CDR2 from the germline V gene are SNHLY and FYNNEI. Trimming shortened V by 6 bases and J by 6 bases, and 12 bases separated the two germline ends. CDR3 sequence (DNA): TGTGCCAGCAGGGAGGAAAATGGCAATGAGCAGTTCTTC. Translation: CASREENGNEQFF.

The chain is built from TRBV10-2 and TRBJ2-7; 15 bases line up with TRBD2. V was clipped by 8 bases and J by 3 bases; unmatched bases: 2. Germline assignment: CDR1 WSHSY and CDR2 SAAADI. The CDR3 contains 14 residues. CDR3 nucleotide sequence: TGCGCCAGCGGGACTAGCGGGAGGAACTACGAGCAGTACTTC. Translating gives CASGTSGRNYEQYF.

V usage is TRBV5-1 and J usage is TRBJ1-6; no clear D gene. The CDR3 is 13 residues long. Trimming cost V 0 bases and J 6 bases, with 4 bases left between them. The germline V gene encodes CDR1 SGHRS and CDR2 YFSETQ. The CDR3 region is CASSLAGNSPLHF. The CDR3 nucleotides are TGCGCCAGCAGCTTGGCAGGTAATTCACCCCTCCACTTT.

The chain carries TRBV10-3 and TRBJ2-5; the match to TRBD2 covers 10 bases. The CDR3 runs to 15 residues. Germline CDR1 reads ENHRY; CDR2 reads SYGVKD. The V segment lost 2 bases and the J segment 2 bases; nucleotides outside the gene matches: 2. CDR3 residues: CAISETSGTQETQYF. The CDR3 region has the DNA TGTGCCATCAGTGAGACTAGCGGGACACAAGAGACCCAGTACTTC.

The genes are TRBV7-3 and TRBJ2-7; 7 bases line up with TRBD1. The CDR3 loop spans 13 amino acids. The ends lost 5 bases at V and 5 bases at J; junction bases unmatched: 6. CDR1 and CDR2 from the germline V gene are SGHTA and FQGTGA. The CDR3 region is CASSPYTGDEQYF. The CDR3 DNA sequence: TGTGCCAGCAGCCCCTATACAGGGGACGAGCAGTACTTC.

The V gene is TRBV4-1, the J gene TRBJ2-7; TRBD1 aligns across 9 bases. J gave up 1 base and V 5 bases, and 6 bases lay outside the gene matches. The CDR3 contains 15 residues. CDR1 MGHRA and CDR2 YSYEKL come from the germline V gene. CDR3 sequence (DNA): TGCGCCAGCAGCTCGGACAGGGGTGGGTCCTACGAGCAGTACTTC. Protein sequence: CASSSDRGGSYEQYF.

V gene TRBV19 combines with J gene TRBJ1-6; the D gene is possibly TRBD1 (6 bases). CDR3 size: 15 residues. The germline V gene encodes CDR1 LNHDA and CDR2 SQIVND (reference sequence). V dropped 6 bases and J dropped 8 bases, with 17 bases sitting between them. CDR3 sequence reads: CASSSFRGNDSPLHF. For the CDR3, the DNA is TGTGCCAGTAGCTCGTTTAGGGGGAATGATTCACCCCTCCACTTT.

This chain connects TRBV4-2 to TRBJ1-1, with D possibly being TRBD1 (5 bases). The CDR3 has 14 amino acids. Per germline, CDR1 LGHNA and CDR2 YNFKEQ. The germline V and J ends were trimmed by 7 bases and 5 bases, with 17 bases remaining between them. CDR3 sequence: CASILLGGSTEAFF. The CDR3 DNA is TGTGCCAGCATCTTATTGGGGGGGTCGACTGAAGCTTTCTTT.

The chain is built from TRBV9 and TRBJ2-3; 9 positions match TRBD2. The CDR3 is 17 amino acids. The J segment lost 4 bases and the V segment lost 0 bases, leaving 9 bases of the junction unmatched. Germline V CDR1 and CDR2: SGDLS, YYNGEE. The CDR3, as DNA: TGTGCCAGCAGCGTAGTTGCTAGCGGGAAAGGGTCAGATACGCAGTATTTT. This sequence encodes CASSVVASGKGSDTQYF.

The chain is built from TRBV29-1 and TRBJ2-7, with D perhaps matching TRBD2 (6 bases). Between the trimmed V and J ends, which lost 5 bases and 4 bases, there was a span of 18 bases. The CDR3 totals 14 residues. Germline-derived CDR1 and CDR2 are SQVTM and ANQGSEA. The CDR3 region is CSVPGLTGRYEQYF. CDR3 DNA: TGCAGCGTTCCTGGACTAACTGGGCGGTACGAGCAGTACTTC.

The chain couples TRBV29-1 to TRBJ1-1; D gene ambiguous. The CDR3 has 11 residues. Trimming cost V 7 bases and J 0 bases, with 6 bases left between them. The V gene's germline CDR1 is SQVTM and CDR2 ANQGSEA. The CDR3 DNA reads as TGCAGCGGGCACATGAACACTGAAGCTTTCTTT. Translated: CSGHMNTEAFF.

This chain joins TRBV6-5 and TRBJ2-1; a possible D gene is TRBD1 (5 bases). Germline CDR1 reads MNHEY; CDR2 reads SVGAGI. Trimming cost V 0 bases and J 1 base, with 10 bases left between them. CDR3 length: 16 amino acids. CDR3 nucleotide sequence: TGTGCCAGCAGTTACTCCACGGCAGGGTCCTACAATGAGCAGTTCTTC. Translated, it gives CASSYSTAGSYNEQFF.

The CDR3 reads CASSYTRTGGRETQYF. The CDR3 DNA sequence: TGTGCCAGCAGTTACACTCGGACAGGGGGCAGGGAGACCCAGTACTTC. V is TRBV6-5 and J is TRBJ2-5; 11 nucleotides align to TRBD1. This CDR3 region has 16 residues. Germline V gene lookup returns CDR1 MNHEY and CDR2 SVGAGI. Germline trimming cut 2 bases from V and 5 bases from J; bases unmatched to any gene: 7.

This chain connects TRBV21-1 to TRBJ2-5; the tabulated D call, TRBD2, remains unverified against the DNA. TRBV21-1 is assigned pseudogene status. The CDR3 extends over 15 amino acids. For the CDR3, the DNA is TGTGCCAGCAGCCGGGGGGGGTGGTACCAAGAGACCCAGTACTTC. This gives the protein CASSRGGWYQETQYF.

The V call is TRBV13, the J call TRBJ2-4; 9 nucleotides line up with TRBD2. The CDR3 spans 21 residues. Germline V gene lookup returns CDR1 PRHDT and CDR2 FYEKMQ (reference sequence). Losses at the gene ends were 5 bases for V and 0 bases for J; bases not matched to a gene: 20. CDR3 region: CASSLYWDFGAGGLAKNIQYF. The DNA of the CDR3 is TGTGCCAGCAGCCTATACTGGGATTTCGGAGCGGGAGGCCTAGCCAAAAACATTCAGTACTTC.

The gene calls are TRBV7-9 and TRBJ1-1, with D possibly TRBD1 on 5 matching bases. V lost 3 bases and J 5 bases, leaving 19 bases between the germline ends. Per the germline V gene, CDR1 is SEHNR and CDR2 is FQNEAQ (reference sequence). The CDR3 spans 16 residues. The CDR3 sequence: CASSLYGQGGRTEAFF. CDR3 DNA: TGTGCCAGCAGCTTGTACGGGCAGGGCGGTCGGACTGAAGCTTTCTTT. Using reference TRBV7-9 and TRBJ1-1 for the parts outside the CDR3, the full variable domain is DTGVSQNPRHKITKRGQNVTFRCDPISEHNRLYWYRQTLGQGPEFLTYFQNEAQLEKSRLLSDRFSAERPKGSFSTLEIQRTEQGDSAMYLCASSLYGQGGRTEAFFGQGTRLTVV.

In its sample, this clone was seen many times. The chain joins TRBV7-3 to TRBJ2-7; TRBD2 might be the D (6 bases). CDR1 and CDR2 from the germline V gene are SGHTA and FQGTGA. Trimming took 3 bases from V and 5 from J, leaving 11 bases between them. The CDR3 runs 13 residues. The CDR3 bases are TGTGCCAGCAGCTTGGGACTGGGGGACGAGCAGTACTTC. It yields the protein CASSLGLGDEQYF.

The V call is TRBV18, the J call TRBJ1-4; TRBD1 agrees at 8 bases. The V gene end was trimmed by 3 bases and the J gene end by 8 bases; junction bases not matched to a gene: 8. The CDR3 totals 15 residues. Germline V lookup: CDR1 KGHSH, CDR2 LQKENI. CDR3 DNA: TGTGCCAGCTCACCTACAGGGGGAACTGGAGAAAAACTGTTTTTT. Translation gives CASSPTGGTGEKLFF.

The V gene is TRBV11-3, the J gene TRBJ2-5, with D perhaps TRBD2 (5 bases). V lost 2 bases and J lost 1, with 8 bases in between. The CDR3 length is 14 residues. Germline-derived CDR1 and CDR2 are SGHNT and YENEEA. CDR3 amino acids: CASSLRDSQETQYF. The CDR3 DNA reads TGTGCCAGCAGCTTACGGGATTCCCAAGAGACCCAGTACTTC.

This chain uses TRBV4-3 with TRBJ2-1; weak D call: TRBD2 (6 bases). The CDR3 spans 16 residues. CDR1 LGHNA and CDR2 YSLEER come from the germline V gene. Between the trimmed V and J ends, which lost 0 bases and 3 bases, there was a span of 12 bases. The CDR3 coding sequence is TGCGCCAGCAGCCAAGAGGGACGGGGGTTCTACAATGAGCAGTTCTTC. Its protein is CASSQEGRGFYNEQFF.

The gene calls are TRBV18 and TRBJ2-7; 8 bases map to TRBD2. CDR3 size: 16 residues. The ends lost 3 bases at V and 2 bases at J; junction bases unmatched: 9. Germline V gene sequence: CDR1 KGHSH, CDR2 LQKENI. The CDR3 region has the DNA TGTGCCAGCTCACCCCCCGGGACTAGGGCCCCCTACGAGCAGTACTTC. Translation: CASSPPGTRAPYEQYF.

This clone came up a few times. The chain joins TRBV30 to TRBJ2-1, with 9 bases fitting TRBD2. This CDR3 spans 19 amino acids. The germline gives CDR1 GTSNPN, CDR2 SVGIG (reference sequence). Unmatched junction bases numbered 13, after V lost 0 bases and J lost 1 base. The DNA for the CDR3 is TGTGCCTGGAGTGTACGGGCGGGAGGGCCGATAAGGTCCTACAATGAGCAGTTCTTC. It translates to CAWSVRAGGPIRSYNEQFF.

J is TRBJ2-7 and V is TRBV7-2, with 13 bases lining up with TRBD2. With 5 bases clipped from V and 1 base from J, the junction kept 5 bases outside the gene matches. Germline assignment: CDR1 SGHTA and CDR2 FQGNSA. CDR3 length: 16 residues. CDR3 nucleotide sequence: TGTGCCAGCAGCCTCCGGACTAGCGGGAGTTCCTACGAGCAGTACTTC. It yields the protein CASSLRTSGSSYEQYF.

This clone came up a few times. The chain recombines TRBV4-3 with TRBJ1-6, with 8 positions matching TRBD1. CDR3 length equals 15 residues. Germline values: CDR1 LGHNA, CDR2 YSLEER. V shed 0 bases, J shed 9 bases, and the junction held 4 bases outside the gene matches. The CDR3 loop reads CASSQEDRVGSPLHF. CDR3 bases: TGCGCCAGCAGCCAAGAGGACAGGGTTGGTTCACCCCTCCACTTT.

The chain employs TRBV6-5 and TRBJ1-6; D unresolved. Germline V gene lookup returns CDR1 MNHEY and CDR2 SVGAGI. Trimming removed 0 bases at V and 5 bases at J, with 8 bases between. The CDR3 totals 15 residues. The CDR3, as DNA: TGTGCCAGCAGTTACTCAGGCGGGGATAATTCACCCCTCCACTTT. This translates into CASSYSGGDNSPLHF.